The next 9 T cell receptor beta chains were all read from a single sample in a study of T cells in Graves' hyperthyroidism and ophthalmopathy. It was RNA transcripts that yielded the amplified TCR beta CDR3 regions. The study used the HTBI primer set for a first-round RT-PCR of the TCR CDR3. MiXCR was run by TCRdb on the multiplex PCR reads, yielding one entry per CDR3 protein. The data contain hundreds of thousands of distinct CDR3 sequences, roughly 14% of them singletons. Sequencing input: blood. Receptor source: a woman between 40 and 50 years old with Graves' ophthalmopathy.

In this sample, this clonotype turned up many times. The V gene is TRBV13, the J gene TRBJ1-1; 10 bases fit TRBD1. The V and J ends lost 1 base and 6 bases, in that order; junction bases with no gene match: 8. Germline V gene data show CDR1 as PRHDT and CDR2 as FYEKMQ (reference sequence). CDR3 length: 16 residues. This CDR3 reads CASSLVARDRGPEAFF. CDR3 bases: TGTGCCAGCAGCTTAGTAGCGCGGGACAGGGGACCTGAAGCTTTCTTT.

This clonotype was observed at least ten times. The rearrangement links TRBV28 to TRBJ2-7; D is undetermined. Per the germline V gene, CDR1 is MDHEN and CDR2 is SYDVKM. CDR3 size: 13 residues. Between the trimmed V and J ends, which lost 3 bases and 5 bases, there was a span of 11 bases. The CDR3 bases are TGTGCCAGCAGTTTCCCCCCGGTCAACGAGCAGTACTTC. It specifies CASSFPPVNEQYF.

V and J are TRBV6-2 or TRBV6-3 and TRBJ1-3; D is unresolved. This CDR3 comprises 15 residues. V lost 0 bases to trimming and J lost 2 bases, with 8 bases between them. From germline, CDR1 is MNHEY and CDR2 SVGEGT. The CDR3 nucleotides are TGTGCCAGCAGTTACTCGGGAGCGACTGGAAACACCATATATTTT. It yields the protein CASSYSGATGNTIYF.

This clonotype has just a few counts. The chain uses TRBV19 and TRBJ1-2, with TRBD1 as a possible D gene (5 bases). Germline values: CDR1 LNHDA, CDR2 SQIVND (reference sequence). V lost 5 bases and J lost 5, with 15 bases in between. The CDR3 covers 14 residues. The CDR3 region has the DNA TGTGCCAGTAGTCCTACGGGCAGGGATTATGGCTACACCTTC. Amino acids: CASSPTGRDYGYTF.

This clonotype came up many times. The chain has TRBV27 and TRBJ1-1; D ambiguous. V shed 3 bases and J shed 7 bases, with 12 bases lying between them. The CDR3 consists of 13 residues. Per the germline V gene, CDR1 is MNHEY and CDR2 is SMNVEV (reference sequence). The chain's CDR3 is CASSFQSGGEAFF. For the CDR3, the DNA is TGTGCCAGCAGTTTCCAGAGCGGAGGTGAAGCTTTCTTT.

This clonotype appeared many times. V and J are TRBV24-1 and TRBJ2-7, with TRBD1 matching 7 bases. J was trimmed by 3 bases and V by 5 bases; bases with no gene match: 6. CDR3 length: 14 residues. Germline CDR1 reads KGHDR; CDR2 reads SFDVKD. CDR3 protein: CATSVGGRSYEQYF. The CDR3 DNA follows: TGTGCCACCAGTGTAGGGGGCAGGAGCTACGAGCAGTACTTC.

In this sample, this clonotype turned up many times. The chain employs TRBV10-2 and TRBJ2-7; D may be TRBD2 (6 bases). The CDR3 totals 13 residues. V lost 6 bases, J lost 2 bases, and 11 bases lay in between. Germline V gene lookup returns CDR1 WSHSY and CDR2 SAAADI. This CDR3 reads CASRTRTTYEQYF. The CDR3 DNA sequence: TGCGCCAGCAGGACTAGAACCACCTACGAGCAGTACTTC.

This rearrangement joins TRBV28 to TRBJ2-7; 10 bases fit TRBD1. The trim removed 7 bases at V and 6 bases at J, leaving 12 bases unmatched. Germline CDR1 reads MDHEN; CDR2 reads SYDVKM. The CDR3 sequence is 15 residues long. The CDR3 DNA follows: TGTGCCAGCACCGACCCGGGACAGGGGTTCTCCGAGCAGTACTTC. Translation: CASTDPGQGFSEQYF.

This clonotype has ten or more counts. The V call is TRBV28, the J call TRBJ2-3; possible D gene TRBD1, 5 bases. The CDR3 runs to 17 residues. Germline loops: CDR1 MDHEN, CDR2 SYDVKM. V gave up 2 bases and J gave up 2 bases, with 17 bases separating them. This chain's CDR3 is CASSLMDETVLTDTQYF. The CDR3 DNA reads TGTGCCAGCAGTTTAATGGATGAGACAGTACTCACAGATACGCAGTATTTT.